This is a list of T cell receptor beta chains from one sample in a study of T cells after somatic rescue of genetic block. The method was immunoSEQ multiplex PCR; TCRdb's version includes in-frame clones alone and lacks a portion of them. The table records 10,000 to 15,000 clones, around 72% of them present only once. Sequencing was carried out using peripheral blood mononuclear cells (PBMCs). Receptor source: a boy aged 10-17 years. CDR3s include the opening cysteine and the closing phenylalanine or tryptophan. A D gene is named only where the DNA matches it firmly. Clone sizes are given selectively: once, few, many, or a class where the clone is expanded.

v_call,j_call,d_call,clone_size,cdr3_aa,cdr3_nt
TRBV4-1,TRBJ2-3,TRBD1,.,CASSHPWTGGTDTQYF,TGCGCCAGCAGCCATCCCTGGACAGGGGGCACAGATACGCAGTATTTT
TRBV4-2,TRBJ2-2,TRBD2,.,CASSQEPSGDAGELFF,TGTGCCAGCAGCCAAGAGCCCAGCGGGGACGCCGGGGAGCTGTTTTTT
TRBV6-6,TRBJ1-5,.,.,CASRPHGNQPQHF,TGTGCCAGTAGGCCCCATGGGAATCAGCCCCAGCATTTT
TRBV27,TRBJ2-3,TRBD2,.,CASSSTGTSGYTQYF,TGTGCCAGCAGTTCGACGGGGACTAGCGGGTATACGCAGTATTTT
TRBV11-2,TRBJ1-1,.,.,CASRSNTEAFF,TGTGCCAGCAGATCTAACACTGAAGCTTTCTTT
TRBV9,TRBJ2-7,TRBD2,.,CASSAGTSYYEQYF,TGTGCCAGCAGTGCCGGGACTAGCTACTACGAGCAGTACTTC
TRBV2,TRBJ1-2,TRBD1,.,CASSWGQGYGYTF,TGTGCCAGCAGCTGGGGACAGGGGTATGGCTACACCTTC
TRBV5-1,TRBJ2-3,.,.,CASSPPGHSTDTQYF,TGCGCCAGCAGCCCTCCGGGACACAGCACAGATACGCAGTATTTT
TRBV9,TRBJ2-3,TRBD1,few,CASSLRTGSTDTQYF,TGTGCCAGCAGTCTCCGGACAGGGAGCACAGATACGCAGTATTTT
TRBV19,TRBJ2-3,.,.,CASSIPSTDTQYF,TGTGCCAGTAGTATACCCAGCACGGATACGCAGTATTTT
TRBV5-1,TRBJ1-2,TRBD1,.,CASSFSRDSLYGYTF,TGCGCCAGCAGCTTTTCCCGGGACAGTCTCTATGGCTACACCTTC
TRBV6-5,TRBJ1-4,.,.,CASTKVGGAEEKLFF,TGTGCCAGCACAAAGGTCGGGGGCGCGGAGGAAAAACTGTTTTTT
TRBV28,TRBJ2-2,.,.,CASSFPMGGLHTGELFF,TGTGCCAGCAGTTTCCCTATGGGGGGACTTCACACCGGGGAGCTGTTTTTT
TRBV25-1,TRBJ2-3,.,.,CASSDFRALSNTQYF,TGTGCCAGCAGTGATTTCCGGGCCTTGAGCAATACGCAGTATTTT
TRBV12-1,TRBJ2-7,.,.,CASSSRTSGRVPYEQYF,TGTGCCAGCAGCTCCCGGACTAGCGGGAGGGTCCCCTACGAGCAGTACTTC
TRBV6-4,TRBJ2-7,.,.,CASSHRTAEEDEQYF,TGTGCCAGCAGTCACCGGACGGCCGAGGAGGACGAGCAGTACTTC
TRBV6-5,TRBJ2-1,.,.,CASSYSRPHWGNEQFF,TGTGCCAGCAGTTACTCCCGGCCGCATTGGGGGAATGAGCAGTTCTTC
TRBV6-1,TRBJ1-1,TRBD1,few,CASSGVTGARNTEAFF,TGTGCCAGCAGTGGGGTGACAGGGGCGCGGAACACTGAAGCTTTCTTT
TRBV5-1,TRBJ2-3,.,.,CASSLMGAGTDTQYF,TGCGCCAGCAGCTTGATGGGGGCTGGGACAGATACGCAGTATTTT
TRBV10-2,TRBJ2-3,.,.,CASSESKIHTQYF,TGCGCCAGCAGTGAGTCGAAAATCCATACGCAGTATTTT
TRBV19,TRBJ2-7,.,few,CASSSLPGYEQYF,TGTGCCAGTAGTAGCCTACCCGGCTACGAGCAGTACTTC
TRBV6-6,TRBJ2-1,.,.,CASRPTRGEQFF,TGTGCCAGCAGGCCCACAAGAGGTGAGCAGTTCTTC
TRBV28,TRBJ2-7,.,once,CASSLSAYYEQYF,TGTGCCAGCAGTTTATCGGCCTACTACGAGCAGTACTTC
TRBV5-1,TRBJ2-7,.,.,CASSIDRGRSGSKYEQYF,TGCGCCAGCAGCATTGACAGGGGCCGAAGCGGGAGTAAGTACGAGCAGTACTTC
TRBV30,TRBJ2-3,.,.,CAWSVPGGGPDTQYF,TGTGCCTGGAGTGTACCTGGCGGGGGCCCAGATACGCAGTATTTT
TRBV18,TRBJ2-3,.,.,CASSLNQRDTQYF,TGTGCCAGCTCACTGAACCAGAGGGATACGCAGTATTTT
TRBV6-1,TRBJ1-3,.,once,CASSDRSGNTIYF,TGTGCCAGCAGTGACAGGTCTGGAAACACCATATATTTT
TRBV6-1,TRBJ2-1,.,.,CASSAQGGRLWNEQFF,TGTGCCAGCAGTGCCCAGGGGGGACGTCTCTGGAATGAGCAGTTCTTC
TRBV6-5,TRBJ2-5,TRBD1,.,CASSSFEGARETQYF,TGTGCCAGCAGTTCCTTCGAGGGGGCCCGAGAGACCCAGTACTTC
TRBV4-2,TRBJ2-5,.,.,CASSQEKLGETQYF,TGTGCCAGCAGCCAAGAAAAGCTCGGGGAGACCCAGTACTTC
TRBV29-1,TRBJ2-4,.,.,CSVEALGGGAKNIQYF,TGCAGCGTTGAAGCCCTAGGGGGGGGAGCCAAAAACATTCAGTACTTC
TRBV28,TRBJ2-7,TRBD2,.,CASSIPTAGGYEQYF,TGTGCCAGCAGTATCCCTACGGCGGGGGGCTACGAGCAGTACTTC
TRBV4-2,TRBJ1-4,TRBD1,.,CASSQGGGRINEKLFF,TGTGCCAGCAGCCAAGGAGGGGGCAGGATTAATGAAAAACTGTTTTTT
TRBV5-8,TRBJ1-6,.,.,CASSTRQFSPLHF,TGTGCCAGCAGCACCCGACAGTTTTCACCCCTCCACTTT
TRBV19,TRBJ1-2,.,.,CASSIIGARYSAAGGYTF,TGTGCCAGTAGTATAATCGGGGCAAGATACTCGGCGGCGGGTGGCTACACCTTC
TRBV5-5,TRBJ1-3,.,few,CASSSPPSTIYF,TGTGCCAGCAGCTCTCCCCCGAGCACCATATATTTT
TRBV6-1,TRBJ1-1,TRBD1,once,CASSSQGGDTEAFF,TGTGCCAGCAGTTCACAGGGGGGGGACACTGAAGCTTTCTTT
TRBV6-6,TRBJ2-7,.,.,CASAGGGPSYEQYF,TGTGCCAGCGCAGGTGGCGGCCCCTCCTACGAGCAGTACTTC
TRBV7-9,TRBJ1-4,.,.,CASSLEQENEKLFF,TGTGCCAGCAGCTTAGAACAGGAGAATGAAAAACTGTTTTTT
TRBV5-1,TRBJ1-5,.,once,CASSLAGVGNQPQHF,TGCGCCAGCAGCTTGGCCGGGGTGGGCAATCAGCCCCAGCATTTT
TRBV25-1,TRBJ2-7,.,few,CASSGTEGYEQYF,TGTGCCAGCAGTGGGACCGAGGGCTACGAGCAGTACTTC
TRBV19,TRBJ2-3,TRBD1,.,CASSIELAGTGLGDTQYF,TGTGCCAGTAGTATAGAGCTCGCGGGGACAGGGCTCGGAGATACGCAGTATTTT
TRBV4-2,TRBJ2-2,.,medium-sized,CASSQDPRGELFF,TGTGCCAGCAGCCAAGATCCTCGCGGGGAGCTGTTTTTT